The entry below gives a single TCR beta chain sequence along with its context. The length of the CDR3 is 16 residues. Clones were sequenced by immunoSEQ multiplex PCR, and TCRdb holds only the in-frame ones, with some missing. The table has 110,000 to 150,000 clones, 75% to 90% seen once; the top ten hold 3%. This specimen belongs to a study of blood T cell repertoires in COVID-19. Turning to the study itself: COVID-19 samples from acute and convalescent phases originated in the United States, Italy and Spain. From T cells, B-cell-depleted T cells, or PBMCs came the material, which was cDNA or gDNA.

V is TRBV6-7 and J is TRBJ2-5, with D tentatively TRBD2 (6 bases). Near its end, the DNA agrees better with TRBJ2-7, so the J call may be wrong. TRBV6-7 is known as an ORF, though its function is uncertain. Source material: peripheral blood. This receptor was taken from a woman aged 55-70 years with active COVID-19. The CDR3 protein is CASSPTLAGPTYEQYF. In DNA, the CDR3 is TGTGCCAGCAGTCCAACGTTGGCGGGACCTACCTACGAGCAGTACTTC.